Included here is one T cell receptor beta chain sequence, with context. Antigen unknown. This sample is part of a study of T-cell memory formation after mild COVID-19. Study summary: Largely donor-specific TCR clusters were found. Study outcomes and limitations: Balance between CD4 and CD8 was seen in clones contracting day 15 to 85, and a CD4+ lean was seen in later expanders. CD4+ contracting clones were found mainly in CM and EM, and CD8+ ones in EMRA. Prior to infection, memory already included some responding clones, suggesting cross-reactive memory joined.

TCRdb re-analysed the 5' RACE reads in MiXCR, keeping a single row per CDR3 protein. The top ten clones hold around an eighth of a sample with about 470,000 distinct CDR3 sequences, around 27% of them seen once. The V end lost 6 bases, the J end lost 6 bases, and 13 bases lay between the germline ends. Germline values: CDR1 KGHDR, CDR2 SFDVKD. The CDR3 contains 13 residues. The sequence was collected from an adult woman who had mild COVID-19 (a few samples of this study predate the infection). Cell type and time point are not known. Sequencing was carried out using PBMCs or a T cell subset sorted from them (not recorded which). The chain uses TRBV24-1 and TRBJ1-2, with D perhaps TRBD1 (6 bases). CDR3 residues: CATSTRTGNGYTF. The CDR3 bases are TGTGCCACCAGTACCCGAACAGGGAATGGCTACACCTTC.